This TCR beta chain appears in the sequencing data of a study of beta chain features in type 1 diabetes. Study-level background: Cell yields, age and gender were similar between patients and healthy donors.

There was one heparinised blood draw per donor, averaging about 100 mL. This clone showed up just a few times. What it binds is not known. The CDR3 is 15 amino acids. The germline gives CDR1 SGHDN, CDR2 FVKESK. Trimming took 1 base from V and 0 from J, leaving 9 bases between them. Expressed TCRB transcripts were sequenced because the entire RNA isolate underwent reverse transcription. The method was immunoSEQ multiplex PCR; TCRdb's version includes in-frame clones alone and lacks a portion of them. The data show about 620,000 clones, 15% seen once. General study points: The naive, central memory and Treg TCRB repertoires of patients appeared to be more similar to one another than those of healthy donors.

The chain joins TRBV14 to TRBJ1-1, with unresolved D. The sequenced sample was naive CD4+ T cells from blood. The sequence came from a young man in good health. The CDR3 DNA reads as TGTGCCAGCAGCCAAGGGGGTGTCATGAACACTGAAGCTTTCTTT. It yields the protein CASSQGGVMNTEAFF. The whole variable domain, filled in from reference TRBV14 and TRBJ1-1, reads EAGVTQFPSHSVIEKGQTVTLRCDPISGHDNLYWYRRVMGKEIKFLLHFVKESKQDESGMPNNRFLAERTGGTYSTLKVQPAELEDSGVYFCASSQGGVMNTEAFFGQGTRLTVV.